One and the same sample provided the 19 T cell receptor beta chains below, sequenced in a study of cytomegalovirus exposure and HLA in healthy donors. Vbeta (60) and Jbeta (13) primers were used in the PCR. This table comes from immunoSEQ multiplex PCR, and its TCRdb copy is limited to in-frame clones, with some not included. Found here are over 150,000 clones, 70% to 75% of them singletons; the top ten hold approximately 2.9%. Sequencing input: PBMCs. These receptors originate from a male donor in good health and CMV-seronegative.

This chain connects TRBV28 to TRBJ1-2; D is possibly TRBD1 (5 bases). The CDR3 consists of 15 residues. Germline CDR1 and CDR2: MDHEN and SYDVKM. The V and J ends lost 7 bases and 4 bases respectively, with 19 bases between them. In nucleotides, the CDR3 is TGTGCCAGCACCAATCCTGCGAAGACAGCCTATGGCTACACCTTC. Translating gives CASTNPAKTAYGYTF.

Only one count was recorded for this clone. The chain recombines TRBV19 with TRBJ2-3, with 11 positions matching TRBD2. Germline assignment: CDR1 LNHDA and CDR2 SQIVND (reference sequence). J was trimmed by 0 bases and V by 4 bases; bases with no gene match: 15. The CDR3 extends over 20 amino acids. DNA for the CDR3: TGTGCCAGTAGTACCCTCGGGACTAGCGGAGACCCAACTAGCACAGATACGCAGTATTTT. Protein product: CASSTLGTSGDPTSTDTQYF.

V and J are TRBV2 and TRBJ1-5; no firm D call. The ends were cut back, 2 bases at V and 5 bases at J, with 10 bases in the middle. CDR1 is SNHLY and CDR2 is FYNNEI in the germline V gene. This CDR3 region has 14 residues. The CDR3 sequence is CASSEYQAYQPQHF. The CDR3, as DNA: TGTGCCAGCAGTGAATATCAGGCCTATCAGCCCCAGCATTTT.

CDR3 loop: CASSMRGTTYEQYF. The CDR3 DNA is TGTGCCAGCAGCATGCGGGGCACCACCTACGAGCAGTACTTC. The chain combines TRBV7-9 with TRBJ2-7, with a tentative D call TRBD2 (6 bases). Looked up from germline, CDR1 is SEHNR and CDR2 is FQNEAQ (reference sequence). V shed 5 bases and J shed 2 bases, with 13 bases lying between them. This CDR3 is 14 amino acids long.

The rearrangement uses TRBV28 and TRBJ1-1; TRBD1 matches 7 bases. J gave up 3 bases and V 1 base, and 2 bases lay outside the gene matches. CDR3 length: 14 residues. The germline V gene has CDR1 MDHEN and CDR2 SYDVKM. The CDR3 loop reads CASSLLTGDTEAFF. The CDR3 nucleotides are TGTGCCAGCAGTTTATTAACAGGGGACACTGAAGCTTTCTTT.

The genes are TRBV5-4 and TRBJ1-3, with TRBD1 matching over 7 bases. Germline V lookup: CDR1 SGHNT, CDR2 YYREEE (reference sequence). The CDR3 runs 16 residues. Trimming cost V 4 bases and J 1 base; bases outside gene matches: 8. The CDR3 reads CASSEGTVPSGNTIYF. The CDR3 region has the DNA TGTGCCAGCAGCGAGGGGACAGTACCTTCTGGAAACACCATATATTTT.

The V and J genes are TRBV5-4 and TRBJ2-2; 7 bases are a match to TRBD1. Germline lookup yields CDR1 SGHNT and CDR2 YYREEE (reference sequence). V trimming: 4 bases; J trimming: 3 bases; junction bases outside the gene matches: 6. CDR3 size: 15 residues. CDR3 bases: TGTGCCAGCAGCCCGCCAACAGGGGACACCGGGGAGCTGTTTTTT. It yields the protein CASSPPTGDTGELFF. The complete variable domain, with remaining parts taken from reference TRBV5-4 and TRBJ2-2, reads ETGVTQSPTHLIKTRGQQVTLRCSSQSGHNTVSWYQQALGQGPQFIFQYYREEENGRGNFPPRFSGLQFPNYSSELNVNALELDDSALYLCASSPPTGDTGELFFGEGSRLTVL.

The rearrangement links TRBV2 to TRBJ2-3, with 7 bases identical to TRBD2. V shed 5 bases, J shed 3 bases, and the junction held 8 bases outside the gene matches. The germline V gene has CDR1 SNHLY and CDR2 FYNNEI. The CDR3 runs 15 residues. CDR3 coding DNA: TGTGCCAGCAGTCTGCTAGCGGAAAAAACAGATACGCAGTATTTT. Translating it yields CASSLLAEKTDTQYF.

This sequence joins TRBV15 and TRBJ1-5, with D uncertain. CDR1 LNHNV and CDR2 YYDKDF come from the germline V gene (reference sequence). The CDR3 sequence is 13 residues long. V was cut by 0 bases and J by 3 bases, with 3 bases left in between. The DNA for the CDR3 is TGTGCCACCAGCAGAGAGGCCAATCAGCCCCAGCATTTT. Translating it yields CATSREANQPQHF.

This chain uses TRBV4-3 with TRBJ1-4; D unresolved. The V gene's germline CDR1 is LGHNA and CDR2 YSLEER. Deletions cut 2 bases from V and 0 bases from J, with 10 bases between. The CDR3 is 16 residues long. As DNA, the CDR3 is TGCGCCAGCAGCCAAAGTAGGAGAGCAACTAATGAAAAACTGTTTTTT. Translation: CASSQSRRATNEKLFF.

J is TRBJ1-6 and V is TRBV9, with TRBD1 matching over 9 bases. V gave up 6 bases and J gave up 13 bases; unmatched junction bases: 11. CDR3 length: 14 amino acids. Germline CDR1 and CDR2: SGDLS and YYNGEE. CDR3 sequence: CASNAGTGLEPLHF. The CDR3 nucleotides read TGTGCCAGCAACGCCGGGACAGGGTTGGAGCCCCTCCACTTT.

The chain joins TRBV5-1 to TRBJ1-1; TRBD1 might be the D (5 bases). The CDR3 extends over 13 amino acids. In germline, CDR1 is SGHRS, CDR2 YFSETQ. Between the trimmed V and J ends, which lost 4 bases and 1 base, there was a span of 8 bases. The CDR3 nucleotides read TGCGCCAGCAGCCGGGGGGAGAACACTGAAGCTTTCTTT. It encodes CASSRGENTEAFF.

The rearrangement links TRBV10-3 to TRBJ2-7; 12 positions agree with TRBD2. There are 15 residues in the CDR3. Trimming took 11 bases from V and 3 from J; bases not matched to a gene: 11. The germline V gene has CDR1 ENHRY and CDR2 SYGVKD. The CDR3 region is CAVSSLAGGNYEQYF. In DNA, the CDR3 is TGTGCCGTATCAAGTCTAGCGGGGGGGAACTACGAGCAGTACTTC.

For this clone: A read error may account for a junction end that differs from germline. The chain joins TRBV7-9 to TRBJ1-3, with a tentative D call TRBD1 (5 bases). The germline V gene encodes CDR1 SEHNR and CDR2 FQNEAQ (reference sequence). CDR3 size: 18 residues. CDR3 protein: CSSSLAWGQTMSGNTIYF. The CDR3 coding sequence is TGTTCCAGCAGCTTAGCTTGGGGCCAGACCATGTCTGGAAACACCATATATTTT.

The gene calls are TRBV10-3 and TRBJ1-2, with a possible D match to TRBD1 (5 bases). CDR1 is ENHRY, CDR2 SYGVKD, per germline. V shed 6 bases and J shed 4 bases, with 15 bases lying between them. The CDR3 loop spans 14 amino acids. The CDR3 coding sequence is TGTGCCATCAGCCCAATACAGGCAACCTATGGCTACACCTTC. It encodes CAISPIQATYGYTF.

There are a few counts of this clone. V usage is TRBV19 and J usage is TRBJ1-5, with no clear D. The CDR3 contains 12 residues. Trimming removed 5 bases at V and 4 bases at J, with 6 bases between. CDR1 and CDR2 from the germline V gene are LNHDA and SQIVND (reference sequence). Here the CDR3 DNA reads TGTGCCAGTAGTCTGAGGAATCAGCCCCAGCATTTT. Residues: CASSLRNQPQHF.

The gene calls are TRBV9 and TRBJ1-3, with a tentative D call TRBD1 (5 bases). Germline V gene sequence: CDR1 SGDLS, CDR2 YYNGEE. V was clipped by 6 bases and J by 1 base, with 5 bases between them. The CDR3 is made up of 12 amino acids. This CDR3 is CASKGSGNTIYF. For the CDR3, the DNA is TGTGCCAGCAAGGGGTCTGGAAACACCATATATTTT.

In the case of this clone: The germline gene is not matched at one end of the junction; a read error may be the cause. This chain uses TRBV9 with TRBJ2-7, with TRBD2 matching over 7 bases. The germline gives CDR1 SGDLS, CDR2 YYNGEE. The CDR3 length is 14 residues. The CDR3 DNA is TGTGCCAGCAGCCTGCGGGACTACTCCTCCGAGCAGTACTTC. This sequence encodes CASSLRDYSSEQYF.

The CDR3 loop is CAWSGGLKKIAFF. For the CDR3, the DNA is TGTGCCTGGAGTGGGGGGCTCAAAAAAATAGCTTTCTTT. The chain employs TRBV30 and TRBJ1-1; maybe TRBD1 (6 bases). The CDR3 totals 13 residues. Germline V lookup: CDR1 GTSNPN, CDR2 SVGIG (reference sequence). V lost 1 base and J lost 10, with 16 bases in between.